The 5 T cell receptor beta chains below all came from one sample that was sequenced in a study of cytomegalovirus exposure and HLA in healthy donors. 13 Jbeta primers and 60 Vbeta primers were used for the PCR. TCRdb's copy holds only in-frame clones and misses some; the assay was immunoSEQ multiplex PCR. Found here are 240,000 or so clones, 82% of them singletons; the top ten hold 4.5% to 6%. The sample consisted of PBMCs. All receptors derive from a woman aged 40-49 years in good health and CMV-seropositive.

The J gene is TRBJ2-7, the V gene TRBV4-1; 11 nucleotides match TRBD2. CDR1 and CDR2 (germline): MGHRA, YSYEKL. This CDR3 has 18 residues. After removal of 1 base from V and 3 bases from J, the junction contained 11 bases not matched to a gene. CDR3 in DNA: TGCGCCAGCAGCCAAGGCATTGGAGAGGGACTAGCGGACTACGAGCAGTACTTC. This sequence encodes CASSQGIGEGLADYEQYF.

This chain joins TRBV29-1 and TRBJ2-7; TRBD2 matches 8 bases. The CDR3 contains 16 residues. V trimming: 4 bases; J trimming: 4 bases; junction bases outside the gene matches: 15. CDR1 and CDR2 (germline): SQVTM, ANQGSEA. The CDR3 loop reads CSVGDRGGFGSYEQYF. The CDR3 nucleotides are TGCAGCGTTGGCGACCGGGGGGGGTTTGGAAGTTACGAGCAGTACTTC.

V gene TRBV7-2 combines with J gene TRBJ2-1; D is undetermined. This CDR3 has 13 residues. Germline CDR1 and CDR2: SGHTA and FQGNSA. The germline V and J ends were trimmed by 7 bases and 0 bases, with 7 bases remaining between them. CDR3 nucleotides: TGTGCCAGCAAACAACCCTCCTACAATGAGCAGTTCTTC. Its translation: CASKQPSYNEQFF.

The rearrangement joins TRBV5-1 to TRBJ2-1, with 8 bases matching TRBD1. Germline values: CDR1 SGHRS, CDR2 YFSETQ. With 4 bases clipped from V and 3 bases from J, the junction kept 6 bases outside the gene matches. The CDR3 spans 15 residues. CDR3 sequence (DNA): TGCGCCAGCAGCACCGGACAGGGAAGCTACAATGAGCAGTTCTTC. Residues: CASSTGQGSYNEQFF.

This rearrangement joins TRBV5-5 to TRBJ1-4; D remains unclear. Per germline, CDR1 SGHKS and CDR2 YYEKEE (reference sequence). The CDR3 is made up of 13 amino acids. With 0 bases removed from V and 5 bases from J, the gap between germline ends came to 5 bases. The CDR3 region has the DNA TGTGCCAGCAGCTTGGCCCAGAATGAAAAACTGTTTTTT. Translation gives CASSLAQNEKLFF.